The rows below give T cell receptor beta chains drawn from one sample of a study of control samples from healthy donors and cancer patients. Clones were sequenced by immunoSEQ multiplex PCR, and TCRdb holds only the in-frame ones, with some missing. The table includes around 59,000 clones, around 90% detected once. The sequencing input was PBMCs. These TCRs come from a man aged 40-49 years with colorectal cancer. Both conserved end residues are part of each CDR3.

>TRBJ2-2|17|TRBV30
CAWAPRRTGFRDGELFF
>TRBJ2-1|19|TRBV5-4
CASSPKGTSGGGSYNEQFF
>TRBJ1-6|14|TRBV15
CATSRDNGNSPLHF
>TRBJ2-3|16|TRBV7-2
CASSTRTVPSTDTQYF
>TRBJ2-6|14|TRBV2
CASRGYSGANVLTF
>TRBJ1-1|13|TRBV7-3
CASSPKGGTEAFF
>TRBJ2-6|15|TRBV3-1/TRBV3-2
CASSPRRSGANVLTF
>TRBJ2-1|14|TRBV5-5
CASSLGLARNEQFF
>TRBJ1-1|13|TRBV13
CASSLTGNTEAFF
>TRBJ2-6|18|TRBV13
CASQGFSTDPTGANVLTF
>TRBJ2-2|17|TRBV9
CASSVDPSGGRSGELFF
>TRBJ1-1|15|TRBV7-9
CASSLARAGETEAFF
>TRBJ2-7|12|TRBV2
CASRIDTYEQYF
>TRBJ2-1|13|TRBV2
CASRGKVLNEQFF
>TRBJ1-2|15|TRBV6-4
CASTRVGTANYGYTF
>TRBJ2-6|15|TRBV7-2
CASSLRGFGANVLTF
>TRBJ2-5|17|TRBV4-1
CASSRSPGGGPGETQYF
>TRBJ1-1|15|TRBV3-1/TRBV3-2
CASSKRTGDGTEAFF
>TRBJ1-3|17|TRBV6-1
CASSEFGRSGTGNTIYF
>TRBJ2-3|17|TRBV5-4
CASSLAGGGGFTDTQYF
>TRBJ1-6|15|TRBV15
CATSGGDNRPSPLHF
>TRBJ1-3|14|TRBV19
CASSIPTLGNTIYF
>TRBJ2-1|15|TRBV25-1
CASSETGGFYNEQFF
>TRBJ1-2|14|TRBV25-1
CASSEPGARYGYTF
>TRBJ2-5|14|TRBV6-6
CASSYWDGQETQYF
>TRBJ1-6|16|TRBV18
CASSPPASLGGSPLHF
>TRBJ2-5|13|TRBV6-5
CASNPRAAETQYF
>TRBJ1-4|15|TRBV5-1
CASSLVGTTNEKLFF
>TRBJ1-5|16|TRBV6-2/TRBV6-3
CASSYWAERVNQPQHF
>TRBJ1-6|15|TRBV18
CASSPSQLGNSPLHF
>TRBJ2-5|15|TRBV2
CASSGGQGNQETQYF
>TRBJ1-6|14|TRBV6-6
CASQGGGRGSPLHF
>TRBJ1-1|13|TRBV19
CASSISSVVEAFF
>TRBJ1-1|13|TRBV6-5
CASSSEGNTEAFF
>TRBJ2-6|16|TRBV28
CASSFGRTSGANVLTF
>TRBJ2-5|16|TRBV18
CASSPLGTGGQETQYF
>TRBJ1-5|15|TRBV5-6
CASSLRAPGNQPQHF
>TRBJ1-2|14|TRBV18
CASSSGRGVDGYTF
>TRBJ2-5|13|TRBV9
CASSSHGGETQYF
>TRBJ1-1|15|TRBV19
CASTHWGARGTEAFF
>TRBJ1-2|14|TRBV11-2
CASSLDPGFVGYTF
>TRBJ1-1|15|TRBV6-5
CASRGGRGGNTEAFF
>TRBJ1-4|13|TRBV12-3/TRBV12-4
CASSGTGGGKLFF
>TRBJ1-6|14|TRBV6-4
CATTPGRLDSPLHF
>TRBJ2-3|12|TRBV3-1/TRBV3-2
CASSPGERGQYF
>TRBJ2-2|15|TRBV7-3
CASSFVLGGMRELFF
>TRBJ2-3|15|TRBV6-5
CASSRAGGTADTQYF
>TRBJ1-1|16|TRBV5-1
CASSLAPGGKNTEAFF
>TRBJ1-1|14|TRBV6-1
CASSEGRANTEAFF
>TRBJ2-7|12|TRBV29-1
CSVAGGYYEQYF
>TRBJ1-1|16|TRBV27
CASSLTSTTGNTEAFF
>TRBJ2-7|13|TRBV6-2/TRBV6-3
CASSDGQGGEQYF
>TRBJ1-1|15|TRBV5-1
CASSFGGQGITEAFF
>TRBJ1-2|14|TRBV27
CASSSGTLNYGYTF
>TRBJ1-6|15|TRBV6-5
CASSYGRGGNSPLHF